This TCR beta chain came from a study of blood T cell repertoires in COVID-19. Original analysis: Reference gene primer amplification gave nucleated cell count estimates. Only in-frame clones appear in the TCRdb table, and some are missing; sequencing was by immunoSEQ multiplex PCR. That table furnishes V, J and clone size, whereas the DNA furnished D and trimming. The sample records roughly 150,000 clones, over 70% being singletons. The CDR3 consists of 13 residues. Germline CDR1 reads LNHDA; CDR2 reads SQIVND (reference sequence). Input material: peripheral blood. J is TRBJ1-4 and V is TRBV19, with D uncertain. The source is a man between 65 and 85 years old with acute or convalescent COVID-19. Here the CDR3 reads CGSRGATNEKLFF. The DNA of the CDR3 is TGTGGCTCTCGGGGTGCAACTAATGAAAAACTGTTTTTT.